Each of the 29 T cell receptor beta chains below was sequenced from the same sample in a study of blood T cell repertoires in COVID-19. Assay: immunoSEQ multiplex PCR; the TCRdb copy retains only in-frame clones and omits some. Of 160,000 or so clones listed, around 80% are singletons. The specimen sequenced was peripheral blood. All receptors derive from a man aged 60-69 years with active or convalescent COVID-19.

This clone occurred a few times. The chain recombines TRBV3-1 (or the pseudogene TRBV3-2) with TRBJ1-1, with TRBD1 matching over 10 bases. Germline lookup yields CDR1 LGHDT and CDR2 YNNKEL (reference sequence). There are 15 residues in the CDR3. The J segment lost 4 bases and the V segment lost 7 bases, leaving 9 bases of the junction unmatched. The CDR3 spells CASNLGQGMATEAFF. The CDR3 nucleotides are TGTGCCAGCAACCTGGGACAGGGGATGGCCACTGAAGCTTTCTTT.

The CDR3 here is CATSREQLGGYEQYF. DNA for the CDR3: TGTGCCACCAGCAGAGAACAATTAGGCGGCTACGAGCAGTACTTC. The chain joins TRBV15 to TRBJ2-7; D is uncertain. Germline loops: CDR1 LNHNV, CDR2 YYDKDF (reference sequence). V was clipped by 0 bases and J by 3 bases, with 12 bases between them. The CDR3 runs to 15 residues.

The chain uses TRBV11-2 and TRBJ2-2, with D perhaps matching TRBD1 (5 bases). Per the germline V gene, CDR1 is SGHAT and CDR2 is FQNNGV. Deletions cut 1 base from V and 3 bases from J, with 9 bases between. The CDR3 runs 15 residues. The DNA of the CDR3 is TGTGCCAGCAGCTTAGCAACGACAGACACCGGGGAGCTGTTTTTT. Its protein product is CASSLATTDTGELFF.

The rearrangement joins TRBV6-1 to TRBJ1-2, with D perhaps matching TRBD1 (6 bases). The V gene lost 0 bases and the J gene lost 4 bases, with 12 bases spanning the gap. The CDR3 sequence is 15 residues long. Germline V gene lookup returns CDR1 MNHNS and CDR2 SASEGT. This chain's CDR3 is CASSEAITGTYGYTF. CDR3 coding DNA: TGTGCCAGCAGTGAAGCGATAACAGGGACCTATGGCTACACCTTC.

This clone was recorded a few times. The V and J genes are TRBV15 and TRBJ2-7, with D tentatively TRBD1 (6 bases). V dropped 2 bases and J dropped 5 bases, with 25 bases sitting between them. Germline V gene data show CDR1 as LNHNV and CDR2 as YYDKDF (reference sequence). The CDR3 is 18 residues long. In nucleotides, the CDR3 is TGTGCCACCAGCAGAAAACCAACCGGGACATCCGTCCTAGACGAGCAGTACTTC. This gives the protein CATSRKPTGTSVLDEQYF.

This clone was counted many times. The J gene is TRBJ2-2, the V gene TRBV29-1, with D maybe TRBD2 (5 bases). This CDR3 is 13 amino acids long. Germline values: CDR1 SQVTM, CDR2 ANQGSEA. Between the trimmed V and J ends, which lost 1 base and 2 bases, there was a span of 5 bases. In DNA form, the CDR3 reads TGCAGCGTTGAAGGACTAAACACCGGGGAGCTGTTTTTT. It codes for CSVEGLNTGELFF.

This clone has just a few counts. CDR3 sequence reads: CASSKWSGEGVPYSTDTQYF. The CDR3 DNA reads TGTGCCAGCAGCAAATGGTCGGGGGAGGGGGTTCCTTATAGCACAGATACGCAGTATTTT. The rearrangement uses TRBV21-1 and TRBJ2-3; TRBD2, the table's D call, lacks a check against the DNA. TRBV21-1 is classified as a pseudogene. The CDR3 consists of 20 residues.

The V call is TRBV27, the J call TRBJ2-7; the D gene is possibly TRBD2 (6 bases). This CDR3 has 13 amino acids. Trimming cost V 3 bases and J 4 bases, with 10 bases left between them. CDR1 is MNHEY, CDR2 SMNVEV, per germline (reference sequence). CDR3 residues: CASSFGTAYEQYF. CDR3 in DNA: TGTGCCAGCAGTTTCGGGACTGCTTACGAGCAGTACTTC.

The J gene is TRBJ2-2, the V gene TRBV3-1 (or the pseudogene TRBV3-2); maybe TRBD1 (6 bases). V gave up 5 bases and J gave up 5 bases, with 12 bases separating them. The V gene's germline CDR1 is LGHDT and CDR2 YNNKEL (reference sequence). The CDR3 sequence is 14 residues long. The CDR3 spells CASSTRQGTGELFF. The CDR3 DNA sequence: TGTGCCAGCAGCACCCGCCAGGGGACCGGGGAGCTGTTTTTT.

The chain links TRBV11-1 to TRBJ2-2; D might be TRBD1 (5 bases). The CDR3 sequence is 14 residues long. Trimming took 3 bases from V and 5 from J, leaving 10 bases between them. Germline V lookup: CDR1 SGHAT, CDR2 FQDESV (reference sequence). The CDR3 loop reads CASSLDMGTGELFF. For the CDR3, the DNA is TGTGCCAGCAGCTTGGACATGGGAACCGGGGAGCTGTTTTTT.

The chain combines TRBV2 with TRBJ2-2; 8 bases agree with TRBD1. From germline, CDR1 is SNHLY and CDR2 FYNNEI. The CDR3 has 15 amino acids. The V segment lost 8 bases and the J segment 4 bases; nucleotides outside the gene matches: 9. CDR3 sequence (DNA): TGTGCCAGCCAGGGGGCGCTCCCCCCCACCGGGGAGCTGTTTTTT. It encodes CASQGALPPTGELFF.

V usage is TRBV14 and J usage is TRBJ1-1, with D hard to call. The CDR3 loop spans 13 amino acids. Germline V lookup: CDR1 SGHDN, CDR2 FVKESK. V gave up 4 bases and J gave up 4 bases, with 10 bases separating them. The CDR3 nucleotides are TGTGCCAGCAGCCGTCAGGTGGGCACTGAAGCTTTCTTT. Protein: CASSRQVGTEAFF.

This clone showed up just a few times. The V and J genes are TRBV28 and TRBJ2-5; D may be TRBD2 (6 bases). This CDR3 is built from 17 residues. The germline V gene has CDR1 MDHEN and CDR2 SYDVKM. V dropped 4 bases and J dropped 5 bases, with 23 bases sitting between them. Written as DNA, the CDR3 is TGTGCCAGCAGTTACCAGGTACCGGGACCTGGGGGGGAGACCCAGTACTTC. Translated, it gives CASSYQVPGPGGETQYF.

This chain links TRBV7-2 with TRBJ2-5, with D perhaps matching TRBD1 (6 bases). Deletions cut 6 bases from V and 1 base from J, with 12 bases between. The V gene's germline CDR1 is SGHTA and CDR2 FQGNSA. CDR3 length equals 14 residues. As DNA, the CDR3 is TGTGCCAGCAGACGCGACAGGAGCCAAGAGACCCAGTACTTC. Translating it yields CASRRDRSQETQYF. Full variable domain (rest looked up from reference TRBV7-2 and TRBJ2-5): GAGVSQSPSNKVTEKGKDVELRCDPISGHTALYWYRQSLGQGLEFLIYFQGNSAPDKSGLPSDRFSAERTGGSVSTLTIQRTQQEDSAVYLCASRRDRSQETQYFGPGTRLLVL.

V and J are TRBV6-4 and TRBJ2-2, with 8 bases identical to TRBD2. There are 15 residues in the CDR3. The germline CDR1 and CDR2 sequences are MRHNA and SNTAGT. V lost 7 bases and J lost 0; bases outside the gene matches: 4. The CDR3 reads CASNFSGTNTGELFF. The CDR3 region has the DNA TGTGCCAGCAATTTTAGCGGGACGAACACCGGGGAGCTGTTTTTT.

The CDR3 sequence is CASSHRDLQENTIYF. CDR3 coding DNA: TGTGCCAGCAGTCACCGGGACTTACAGGAGAACACCATATATTTT. The rearrangement links TRBV6-5 to TRBJ1-3; a weak D match, TRBD1 (5 bases). Germline-derived CDR1 and CDR2 are MNHEY and SVGAGI. V lost 5 bases and J 7 bases, leaving 18 bases between the germline ends. This CDR3 has 15 residues.

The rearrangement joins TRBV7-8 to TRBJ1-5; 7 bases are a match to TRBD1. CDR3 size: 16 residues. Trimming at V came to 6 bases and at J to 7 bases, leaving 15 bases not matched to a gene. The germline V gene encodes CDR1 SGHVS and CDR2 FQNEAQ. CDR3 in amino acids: CASSPLQGVEGQPQHF. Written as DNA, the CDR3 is TGTGCCAGCAGTCCCCTCCAGGGGGTTGAGGGGCAGCCCCAGCATTTT.

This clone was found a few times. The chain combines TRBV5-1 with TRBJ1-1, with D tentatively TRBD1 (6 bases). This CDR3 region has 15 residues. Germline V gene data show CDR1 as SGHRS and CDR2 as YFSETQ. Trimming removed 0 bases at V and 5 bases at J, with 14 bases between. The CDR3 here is CASSLGGQLMTEAFF. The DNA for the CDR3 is TGCGCCAGCAGCTTGGGCGGACAGTTAATGACTGAAGCTTTCTTT.

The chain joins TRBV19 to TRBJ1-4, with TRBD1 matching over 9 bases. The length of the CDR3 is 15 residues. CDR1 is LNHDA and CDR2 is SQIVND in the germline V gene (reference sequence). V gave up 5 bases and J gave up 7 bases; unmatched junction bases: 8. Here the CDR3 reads CASSPGQGKTEKLFF. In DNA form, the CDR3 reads TGTGCCAGTAGTCCCGGACAGGGGAAGACTGAAAAACTGTTTTTT.

CDR3 in DNA: TGCAGTCCACGCCAGGGAAGCGAAGCTTTCTTT. This codes for CSPRQGSEAFF. The rearrangement links TRBV20-1 to TRBJ1-1; possible D gene TRBD1, 5 bases. Trimming took off 8 bases at V and 8 bases at J, with 15 bases between the two ends. From germline, CDR1 is DFQATT and CDR2 SNEGSKA (reference sequence). This CDR3 has 11 amino acids.

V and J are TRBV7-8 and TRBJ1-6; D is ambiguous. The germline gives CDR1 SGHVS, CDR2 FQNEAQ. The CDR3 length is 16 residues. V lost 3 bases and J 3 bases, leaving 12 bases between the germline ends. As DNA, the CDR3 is TGTGCCAGCAGCTTGGGGAGAGGAAGCTATAATTCACCCCTCCACTTT. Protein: CASSLGRGSYNSPLHF.

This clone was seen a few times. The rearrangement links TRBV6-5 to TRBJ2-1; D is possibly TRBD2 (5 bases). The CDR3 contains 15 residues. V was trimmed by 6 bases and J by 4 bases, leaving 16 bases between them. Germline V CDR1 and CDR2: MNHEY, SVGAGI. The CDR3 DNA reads TGTGCCAGCAGACCTCCAGCGGTCAGGTACAATGAGCAGTTCTTC. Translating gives CASRPPAVRYNEQFF.

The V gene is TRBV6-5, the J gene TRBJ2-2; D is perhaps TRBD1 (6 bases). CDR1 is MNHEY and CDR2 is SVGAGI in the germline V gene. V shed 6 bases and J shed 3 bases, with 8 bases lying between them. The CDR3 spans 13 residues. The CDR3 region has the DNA TGTGCCAGCAGCAGGGGAGACACCGGGGAGCTGTTTTTT. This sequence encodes CASSRGDTGELFF.

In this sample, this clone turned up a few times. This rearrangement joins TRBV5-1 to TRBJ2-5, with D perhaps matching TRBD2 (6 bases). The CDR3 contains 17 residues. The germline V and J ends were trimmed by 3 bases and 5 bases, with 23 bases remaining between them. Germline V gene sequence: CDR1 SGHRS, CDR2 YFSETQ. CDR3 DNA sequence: TGCGCCAGCAGCTACTCGGGTGATAGCGGCTCACAGGAGACCCAGTACTTC. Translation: CASSYSGDSGSQETQYF. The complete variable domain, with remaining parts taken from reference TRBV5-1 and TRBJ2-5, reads KAGVTQTPRYLIKTRGQQVTLSCSPISGHRSVSWYQQTPGQGLQFLFEYFSETQRNKGNFPGRFSGRQFSNSRSEMNVSTLELGDSALYLCASSYSGDSGSQETQYFGPGTRLLVL.

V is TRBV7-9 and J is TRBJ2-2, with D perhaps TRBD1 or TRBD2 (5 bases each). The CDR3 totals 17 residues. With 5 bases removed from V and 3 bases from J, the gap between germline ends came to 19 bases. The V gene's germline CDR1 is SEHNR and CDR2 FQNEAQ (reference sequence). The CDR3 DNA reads TGTGCCAGCAGCATAGGGGTGCGGGTTAAGGACACCGGGGAGCTGTTTTTT. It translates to CASSIGVRVKDTGELFF.

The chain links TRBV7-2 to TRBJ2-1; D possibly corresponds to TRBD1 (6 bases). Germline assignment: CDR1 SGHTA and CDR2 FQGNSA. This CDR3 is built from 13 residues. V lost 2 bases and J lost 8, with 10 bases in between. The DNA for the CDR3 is TGTGCCAGCAGCTTACAGGGGTTCGATGAGCAGTTCTTC. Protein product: CASSLQGFDEQFF. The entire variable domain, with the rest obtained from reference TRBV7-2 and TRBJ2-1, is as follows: GAGVSQSPSNKVTEKGKDVELRCDPISGHTALYWYRQSLGQGLEFLIYFQGNSAPDKSGLPSDRFSAERTGGSVSTLTIQRTQQEDSAVYLCASSLQGFDEQFFGPGTRLTVL.

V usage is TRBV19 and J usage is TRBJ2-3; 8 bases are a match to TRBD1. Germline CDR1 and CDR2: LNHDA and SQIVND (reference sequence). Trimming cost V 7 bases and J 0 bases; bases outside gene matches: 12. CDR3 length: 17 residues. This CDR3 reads CASNRDRTYSSTDTQYF. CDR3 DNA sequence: TGTGCCAGTAACCGGGACAGGACCTACTCTAGCACAGATACGCAGTATTTT. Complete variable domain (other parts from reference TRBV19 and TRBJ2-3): DGGITQSPKYLFRKEGQNVTLSCEQNLNHDAMYWYRQDPGQGLRLIYYSQIVNDFQKGDIAEGYSVSREKKESFPLTVTSAQKNPTAFYLCASNRDRTYSSTDTQYFGPGTRLTVL.

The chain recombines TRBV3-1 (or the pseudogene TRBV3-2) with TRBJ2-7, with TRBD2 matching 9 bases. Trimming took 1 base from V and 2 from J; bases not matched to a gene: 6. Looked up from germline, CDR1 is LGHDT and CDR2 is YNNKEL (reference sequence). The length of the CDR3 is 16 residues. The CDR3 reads CASSQGWAGGPYEQYF. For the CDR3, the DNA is TGTGCCAGCAGCCAAGGATGGGCGGGAGGGCCCTACGAGCAGTACTTC.

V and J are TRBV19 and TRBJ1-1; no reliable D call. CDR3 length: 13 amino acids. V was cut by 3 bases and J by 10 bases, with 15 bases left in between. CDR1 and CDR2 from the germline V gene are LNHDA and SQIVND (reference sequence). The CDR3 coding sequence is TGTGCCAGTAGTATCCGTGGACTCGGAATAGCTTTCTTT. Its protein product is CASSIRGLGIAFF.